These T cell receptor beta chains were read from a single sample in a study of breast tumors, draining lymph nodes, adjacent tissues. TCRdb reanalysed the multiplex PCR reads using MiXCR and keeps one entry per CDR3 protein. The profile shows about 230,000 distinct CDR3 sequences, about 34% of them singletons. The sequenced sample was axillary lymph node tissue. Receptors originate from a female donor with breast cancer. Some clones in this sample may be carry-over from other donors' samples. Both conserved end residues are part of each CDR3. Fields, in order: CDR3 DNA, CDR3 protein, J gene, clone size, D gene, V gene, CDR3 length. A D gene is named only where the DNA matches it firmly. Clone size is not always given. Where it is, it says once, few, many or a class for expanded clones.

TGTGCCAGCAGTTACACTAGCGGGAGAGAGACCCAGTACTTC CASSYTSGRETQYF TRBJ2-5 NA TRBD2 TRBV6-2/TRBV6-3 14
TGTGCCTGGAGGTCTAGCGGGAGTTGGAGAGATACGCAGTATTTT CAWRSSGSWRDTQYF TRBJ2-3 many TRBD2 TRBV30 15
TGTGCCATCAGTGGGACTAGCGGGAGCTCCTACGAGCAGTACTTC CAISGTSGSSYEQYF TRBJ2-7 many TRBD2 TRBV10-3 15
TGTGCCTGGAGTGTACGTGGAGGGGAAACAGATACGCAGTATTTT CAWSVRGGETDTQYF TRBJ2-3 NA NA TRBV30 15
TGTGCCAGTAGTACCCCCCGGACAGGCCGCGGGGGAGGCTACACCTTC CASSTPRTGRGGGYTF TRBJ1-2 many TRBD1 TRBV19 16
TGTGCCAGCAGATCGGGACAGGGATACAATGAGCAGTTCTTC CASRSGQGYNEQFF TRBJ2-1 many TRBD1 TRBV7-9 14
TGTGCCAGCCAGCTGACGGGTAACGGAGGCTACACCTTC CASQLTGNGGYTF TRBJ1-2 many NA TRBV2 13
TGTGCCAGTCCTCCGGGCCAGGGCCAGTACAATGAGCAGTTCTTC CASPPGQGQYNEQFF TRBJ2-1 NA NA TRBV6-1 15
TGCAGCGCCCGAGGGACCTACGAGCAGTACTTC CSARGTYEQYF TRBJ2-7 many NA TRBV29-1 11
TGTGCCAGCAGCCAAGACAACTCTGGAAACACCATATATTTT CASSQDNSGNTIYF TRBJ1-3 many NA TRBV3-1 14
TGTGCCATCAGTGAAGGCGCTAACTATGGCTACACCTTC CAISEGANYGYTF TRBJ1-2 many NA TRBV10-3 13
TGTGCCAGCAGCCGCGGACTAGGGTATGGCTACACCTTC CASSRGLGYGYTF TRBJ1-2 NA NA TRBV5-8 13
TGTGCCAGCAGTGCTAGAGTTACGGGTCGGAATTCACCCCTCCACTTT CASSARVTGRNSPLHF TRBJ1-6 once NA TRBV25-1 16
TGTGCCAGCAGTACAGGGGCTTATAATTCACCCCTCCACTTT CASSTGAYNSPLHF TRBJ1-6 many TRBD1 TRBV7-9 14
TGTGCCAGTAGTCCCACTAGCGGGGGCTACAATGAGCAGTTCTTC CASSPTSGGYNEQFF TRBJ2-1 many TRBD2 TRBV19 15
TGCAGTGCTTCCTACGAAGAGACCCAGTCCTTC CSASYEETQSF TRBJ2-5 many NA TRBV20-1 11
TGCAGTATTGGCAGGGCGAACACCGGGGAGCTGTTTTTT CSIGRANTGELFF TRBJ2-2 NA NA TRBV29-1 13
TGCAGCGCCCAAATGGAGGGGATGCGGTCGGAGACCCAGTACTTC CSAQMEGMRSETQYF TRBJ2-5 many NA TRBV29-1 15